The 11 T cell receptor beta chains below were found in one sample sequenced in a study of graft-versus-host responses after intestinal transplantation. Antigens for these TCRs are unknown. Measured with immunoSEQ multiplex PCR; TCRdb has only the in-frame clones, and not every one. The table lists about 90,000 clones, roughly 92% of them singletons, with more than 0.3% in the top ten. The sample consisted of unstimulated CD4+ T cells sorted from spleen or lymph node cells, taken before intestinal transplant. These receptors were taken from a human donor who received an intestinal transplant.

CDR3 in DNA: TGCGCCAGCAGCCGAACGGGAGCCAGAACAATCACTGAAGCTTTCTTT. It codes for CASSRTGARTITEAFF. The chain carries TRBV5-1 and TRBJ1-1; D is ambiguous. CDR3 size: 16 residues. CDR1 SGHRS and CDR2 YFSETQ come from the germline V gene. V gave up 4 bases and J gave up 4 bases, with 20 bases separating them.

V is TRBV27 and J is TRBJ2-3; 8 nucleotides agree with TRBD1. CDR1 is MNHEY and CDR2 is SMNVEV in the germline V gene (reference sequence). Trimming at V came to 5 bases and at J to 2 bases, leaving 9 bases not matched to a gene. This CDR3 region has 16 residues. CDR3 DNA: TGTGCCAGCAGTCCCCGACAGGGGACGCCCACAGATACGCAGTATTTT. Translated, it gives CASSPRQGTPTDTQYF.

The chain combines TRBV5-1 with TRBJ1-1, with 8 nucleotides matching TRBD1. There are 13 residues in the CDR3. With 5 bases clipped from V and 10 bases from J, the junction kept 10 bases outside the gene matches. Germline V gene sequence: CDR1 SGHRS, CDR2 YFSETQ. The CDR3 sequence is CASSSDRVVTAFF. In DNA, the CDR3 is TGCGCCAGCAGTTCGGACAGGGTCGTGACAGCTTTCTTT.

The rearrangement uses TRBV6-1 and TRBJ2-7, with 9 positions matching TRBD2. Per the germline V gene, CDR1 is MNHNS and CDR2 is SASEGT. The CDR3 is 15 residues long. V shed 9 bases, J shed 1 base, and the junction held 10 bases outside the gene matches. The CDR3 loop is CASRNIAGASYEQYF. For the CDR3, the DNA is TGTGCCAGTCGGAATATAGCGGGGGCATCCTACGAGCAGTACTTC.

This chain uses TRBV21-1 with TRBJ2-4; TRBD2 is the table's D call, not checked against the DNA. TRBV21-1 is classified as a pseudogene. The CDR3 runs 14 residues. CDR3 bases: TGTGCCAGCATCCCCCGCGGGGCCAAAAACATTCAGTACTTC. Its translation is CASIPRGAKNIQYF.

The chain carries TRBV2 and TRBJ2-3; 13 bases are shared with TRBD2. Germline CDR1 reads SNHLY; CDR2 reads FYNNEI. The CDR3 has 15 residues. The V and J ends lost 4 bases and 6 bases, in that order; junction bases with no gene match: 4. CDR3: CASSAGTSGKDTQYF. The CDR3 nucleotides are TGTGCCAGCAGTGCTGGGACTAGCGGGAAGGATACGCAGTATTTT.

The chain carries TRBV28 and TRBJ1-2, with D uncertain. CDR1 is MDHEN, CDR2 SYDVKM, per germline. The CDR3 length is 13 residues. V was pared by 1 base and J by 4 bases, with 7 bases between. CDR3 loop: CASSLSSFYGYTF. The CDR3 nucleotides are TGTGCCAGCAGTTTATCCTCTTTCTATGGCTACACCTTC.

This chain joins TRBV4-1 and TRBJ2-2, with a tentative D call TRBD2 (6 bases). Trimming took off 5 bases at V and 4 bases at J, with 14 bases between the two ends. The CDR3 contains 15 residues. Germline CDR1 MGHRA, CDR2 YSYEKL. The CDR3 coding sequence is TGCGCCAGCAGCATACGGGACTTCCGCACCGGGGAGCTGTTTTTT. Translated: CASSIRDFRTGELFF.

This chain joins TRBV19 and TRBJ2-7; a possible D gene is TRBD1 (5 bases). Trimming took 6 bases from V and 12 from J, leaving 12 bases between them. From germline, CDR1 is LNHDA and CDR2 SQIVND (reference sequence). The CDR3 runs to 10 residues. For the CDR3, the DNA is TGTGCCAGTAGGGGGCAGGAGATGTACTTC. Protein: CASRGQEMYF.

The J gene is TRBJ1-4, the V gene TRBV15; D is possibly TRBD1 (6 bases). The CDR3 is 15 residues long. V was trimmed by 0 bases and J by 3 bases, leaving 8 bases between them. The germline CDR1 and CDR2 sequences are LNHNV and YYDKDF (reference sequence). DNA for the CDR3: TGTGCCACCAGCAGAGATAGGGGGTCTAATGAAAAACTGTTTTTT. The encoded protein is CATSRDRGSNEKLFF.

This sequence joins TRBV28 and TRBJ1-1; D ambiguous. The length of the CDR3 is 13 residues. Germline CDR1 MDHEN, CDR2 SYDVKM. V lost 3 bases, J lost 4 bases, and 9 bases lay in between. CDR3 protein: CASSFDRATEAFF. The CDR3 DNA is TGTGCCAGCAGTTTTGATAGGGCCACTGAAGCTTTCTTT.